Each of the 5 T cell receptor beta chains below was sequenced from the same sample in a study of T cells in Graves' hyperthyroidism and ophthalmopathy. TCR beta CDR3 sequences were amplified from RNA transcripts. Carried out on the TCR CDR3, a first-round RT-PCR used the HTBI primer set. Using its own MiXCR run on the multiplex PCR reads, TCRdb lists one record per CDR3 protein. The sample has hundreds of thousands of distinct CDR3 sequences, about 20% seen once; the top ten hold approximately 48%. The sample was blood. The receptors derive from a man aged 35 to 55 with Graves' ophthalmopathy.

This clonotype was recorded many times. The chain has TRBV28 and TRBJ1-1; D perhaps matches TRBD1 (6 bases). This CDR3 has 14 amino acids. Germline loops: CDR1 MDHEN, CDR2 SYDVKM. Trimming pared 7 bases from V and 3 bases from J, leaving 15 bases between. The CDR3 loop reads CASKTGPSDTEAFF. In nucleotides, the CDR3 is TGTGCCAGCAAGACAGGACCTAGCGACACTGAAGCTTTCTTT.

This clonotype was seen repeatedly, ten times or more. V is TRBV20-1 and J is TRBJ2-3; D might be TRBD1 (5 bases). The V end lost 1 base, the J end lost 4 bases, and 12 bases lay between the germline ends. Germline V lookup: CDR1 DFQATT, CDR2 SNEGSKA (reference sequence). CDR3 length: 14 residues. The CDR3 region has the DNA TGCAGTGCTAGAGGAACACAGGCACCAGATACGCAGTATTTT. This codes for CSARGTQAPDTQYF.

This clonotype was seen ten or more times. The chain has TRBV28 and TRBJ2-5; the match to TRBD2 covers 8 bases. V dropped 5 bases and J dropped 2; count of bases not matched to a gene: 7. Germline V gives CDR1 MDHEN, CDR2 SYDVKM. The CDR3 consists of 15 residues. CDR3 loop: CASSGLANTQETQYF. CDR3 in DNA: TGTGCCAGCAGTGGACTAGCTAATACTCAAGAGACCCAGTACTTC.

There are a few counts of this clonotype. The chain has TRBV2 and TRBJ1-2; 7 nucleotides match TRBD1. Unmatched junction bases numbered 8, after V lost 11 bases and J lost 5 bases. The CDR3 totals 12 residues. CDR1 and CDR2 from the germline V gene are SNHLY and FYNNEI. Written as DNA, the CDR3 is TGTGCCCGACGAGGGGGCCAATATGGCTACACCTTC. As protein: CARRGGQYGYTF.

This clonotype has a handful of counts. This sequence joins TRBV28 and TRBJ2-3; D perhaps matches TRBD2 (8 bases). The CDR3 length is 17 residues. The germline CDR1 and CDR2 sequences are MDHEN and SYDVKM. The V and J ends lost 6 bases and 1 base respectively, with 20 bases between them. CDR3 in DNA: TGTGCCAGCAGGCTACGGGAGGGGGCTTTGGGCACAGATACGCAGTATTTT. Residues: CASRLREGALGTDTQYF.